The rows below give T cell receptor beta chains drawn from one sample of a study of CD8+ T cells in alopecia areata. Only in-frame clones appear in the TCRdb table, and some are missing; sequencing was by immunoSEQ multiplex PCR. The data contain almost 250,000 clones, 67% of them singletons. This specimen was CD4+ T cells sorted from blood, taken at week 0. The receptor set was obtained from a human donor with alopecia areata. Each CDR3 is given with its conserved first and last residue. Fields, in order: V gene, clone size, J gene, D gene, CDR3 protein, CDR3 DNA. D genes are given only for firm matches. Not every row has a clone size; where given, it reads once, few, many or a size class.

V: TRBV29-1; size: NA; J: TRBJ2-5; D: NA; CDR3: CSVGGRAQETQYF; DNA: TGCAGCGTTGGAGGTCGGGCGCAAGAGACCCAGTACTTC
V: TRBV30; size: once; J: TRBJ1-1; D: NA; CDR3: CAWSARTEAFF; DNA: TGTGCCTGGAGTGCGAGGACTGAAGCTTTCTTT
V: TRBV27; size: NA; J: TRBJ2-3; D: TRBD2; CDR3: CASSSAGVDTQYF; DNA: TGTGCCAGCAGTAGTGCGGGGGTAGATACGCAGTATTTT
V: TRBV29-1; size: NA; J: TRBJ2-7; D: TRBD1; CDR3: CSGRQGTGTSYEQYF; DNA: TGCAGCGGAAGACAGGGGACAGGGACTTCCTACGAGCAGTACTTC
V: TRBV29-1; size: NA; J: TRBJ1-2; D: NA; CDR3: CSLITGPGGYTF; DNA: TGCAGCCTCATTACAGGGCCGGGCGGCTACACCTTC
V: TRBV13; size: NA; J: TRBJ2-5; D: NA; CDR3: CASSRSRETQYF; DNA: TGTGCCAGCAGCCGCAGTAGGGAGACCCAGTACTTC
V: TRBV29-1; size: NA; J: TRBJ1-1; D: NA; CDR3: CSGGQMNTEAFF; DNA: TGCAGCGGAGGACAGATGAACACTGAAGCTTTCTTT
V: TRBV7-8; size: NA; J: TRBJ1-1; D: NA; CDR3: CASSPGIF; DNA: TGTGCCAGCTCTCCTGGGATCTTT
V: TRBV30; size: few; J: TRBJ1-5; D: NA; CDR3: CAWSGSQSNQPQHF; DNA: TGTGCCTGGAGTGGGAGTCAGAGCAATCAGCCCCAGCATTTT
V: TRBV4-2; size: NA; J: TRBJ1-1; D: NA; CDR3: CASSQTGDLMNTEAFF; DNA: TGTGCCAGCAGCCAAACAGGAGACTTAATGAACACTGAAGCTTTCTTT